This TCR beta chain originates from a study of graft-versus-host responses after intestinal transplantation. Study background: Every one of the recipients received anti-thymocyte globulin induction and afterwards took tacrolimus and steroids for about 3 years. General study results and limits: Detection of GvH clones occurred in recipient marrow, and some had their first appearance in ileum or blood. Early HvG declines after transplant were associated with peak circulating GvH clone levels.

About this clone itself: Its antigen remains unidentified.

There are 15 residues in the CDR3. The J segment lost 4 bases and the V segment lost 4 bases, leaving 4 bases of the junction unmatched. In germline, CDR1 is SGHDT, CDR2 YYEEEE. Only in-frame clones appear in the TCRdb table, and some are missing; sequencing was by immunoSEQ multiplex PCR. The sample has tens of thousands of clones, roughly 90% seen once. The chain uses TRBV5-6 and TRBJ2-7; TRBD2 aligns across 14 bases. Sequencing was performed on PBMCs, taken 98 days after intestinal transplantation. This receptor was taken from a human patient who received an intestinal transplant, so some T cells may come from the graft donor. CDR3 loop: CASSQGLAGEYEQYF. CDR3 nucleotides: TGTGCCAGCAGCCAGGGACTAGCGGGGGAGTACGAGCAGTACTTC.